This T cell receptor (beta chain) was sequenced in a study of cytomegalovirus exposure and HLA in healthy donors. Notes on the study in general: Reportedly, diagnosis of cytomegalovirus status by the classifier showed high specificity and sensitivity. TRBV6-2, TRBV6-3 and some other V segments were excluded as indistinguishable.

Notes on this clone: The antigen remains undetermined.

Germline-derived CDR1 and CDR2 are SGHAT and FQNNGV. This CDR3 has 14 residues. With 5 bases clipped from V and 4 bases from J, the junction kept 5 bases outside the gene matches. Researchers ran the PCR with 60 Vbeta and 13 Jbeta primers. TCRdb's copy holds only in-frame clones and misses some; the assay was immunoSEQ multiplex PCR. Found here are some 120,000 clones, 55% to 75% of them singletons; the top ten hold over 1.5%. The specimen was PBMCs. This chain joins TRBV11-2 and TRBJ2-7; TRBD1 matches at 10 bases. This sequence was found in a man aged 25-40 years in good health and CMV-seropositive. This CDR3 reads CASSLPGQGYEQYF. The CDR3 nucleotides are TGTGCCAGCAGCCTCCCGGGACAGGGGTACGAGCAGTACTTC.